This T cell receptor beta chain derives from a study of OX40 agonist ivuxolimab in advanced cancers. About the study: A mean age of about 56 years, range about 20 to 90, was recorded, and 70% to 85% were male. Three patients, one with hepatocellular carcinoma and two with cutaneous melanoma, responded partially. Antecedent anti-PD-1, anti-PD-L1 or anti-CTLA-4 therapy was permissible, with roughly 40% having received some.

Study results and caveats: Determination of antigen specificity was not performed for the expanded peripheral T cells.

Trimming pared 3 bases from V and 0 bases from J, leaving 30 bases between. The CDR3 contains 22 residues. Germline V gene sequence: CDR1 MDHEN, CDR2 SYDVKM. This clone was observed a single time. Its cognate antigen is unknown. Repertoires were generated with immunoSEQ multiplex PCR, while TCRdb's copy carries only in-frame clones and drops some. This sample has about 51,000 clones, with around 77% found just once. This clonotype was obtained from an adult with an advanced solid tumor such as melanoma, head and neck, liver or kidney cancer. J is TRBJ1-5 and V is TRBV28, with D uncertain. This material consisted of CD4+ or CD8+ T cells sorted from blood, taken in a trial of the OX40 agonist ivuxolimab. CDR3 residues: CASSFSAPGWQSGNYSNQPQHF. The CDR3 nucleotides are TGTGCCAGCAGTTTTTCGGCGCCAGGATGGCAATCGGGCAATTATAGCAATCAGCCCCAGCATTTT. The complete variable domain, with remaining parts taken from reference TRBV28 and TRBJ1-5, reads DVKVTQSSRYLVKRTGEKVFLECVQDMDHENMFWYRQDPGLGLRLIYFSYDVKMKEKGDIPEGYSVSREKKERFSLILESASTNQTSMYLCASSFSAPGWQSGNYSNQPQHFGDGTRLSIL.